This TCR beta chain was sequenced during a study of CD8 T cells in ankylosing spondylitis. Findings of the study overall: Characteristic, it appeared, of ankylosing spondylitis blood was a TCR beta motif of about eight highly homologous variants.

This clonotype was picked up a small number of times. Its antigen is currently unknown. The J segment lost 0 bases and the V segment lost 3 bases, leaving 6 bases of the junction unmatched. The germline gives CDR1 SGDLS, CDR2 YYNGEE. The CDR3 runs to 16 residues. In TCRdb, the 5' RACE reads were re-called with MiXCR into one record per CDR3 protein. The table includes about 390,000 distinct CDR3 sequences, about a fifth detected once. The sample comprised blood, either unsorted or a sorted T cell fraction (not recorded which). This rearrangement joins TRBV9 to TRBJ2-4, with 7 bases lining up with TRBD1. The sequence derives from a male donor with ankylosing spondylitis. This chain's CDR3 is CASSAGQTLAKNIQYF. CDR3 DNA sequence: TGTGCCAGCAGCGCGGGACAGACACTAGCCAAAAACATTCAGTACTTC.